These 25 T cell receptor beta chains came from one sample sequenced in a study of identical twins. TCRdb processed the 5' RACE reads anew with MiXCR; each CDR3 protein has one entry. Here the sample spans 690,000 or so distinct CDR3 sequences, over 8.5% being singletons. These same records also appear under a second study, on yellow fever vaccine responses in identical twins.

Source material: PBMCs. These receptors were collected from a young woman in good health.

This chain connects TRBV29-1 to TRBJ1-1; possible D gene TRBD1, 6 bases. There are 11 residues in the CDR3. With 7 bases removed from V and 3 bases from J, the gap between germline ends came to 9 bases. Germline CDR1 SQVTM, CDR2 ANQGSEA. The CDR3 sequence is CSGRGYTEAFF. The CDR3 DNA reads TGCAGCGGGAGGGGGTACACTGAAGCTTTCTTT.

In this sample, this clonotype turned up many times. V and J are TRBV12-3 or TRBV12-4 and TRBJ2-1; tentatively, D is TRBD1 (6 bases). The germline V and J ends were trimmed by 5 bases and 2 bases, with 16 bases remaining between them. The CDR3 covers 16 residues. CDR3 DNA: TGTGCCAGCAGTAGATCCAGGGGCCCAGCCTACAATGAGCAGTTCTTC. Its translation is CASSRSRGPAYNEQFF.

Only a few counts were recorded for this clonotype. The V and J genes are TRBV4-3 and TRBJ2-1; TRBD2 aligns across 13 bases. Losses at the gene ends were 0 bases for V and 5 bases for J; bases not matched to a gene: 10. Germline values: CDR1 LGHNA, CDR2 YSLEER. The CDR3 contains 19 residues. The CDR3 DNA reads TGCGCCAGCAGCCAAGATCCAACAACTAGCGGGAGGGCTCACAATGAGCAGTTCTTC. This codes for CASSQDPTTSGRAHNEQFF.

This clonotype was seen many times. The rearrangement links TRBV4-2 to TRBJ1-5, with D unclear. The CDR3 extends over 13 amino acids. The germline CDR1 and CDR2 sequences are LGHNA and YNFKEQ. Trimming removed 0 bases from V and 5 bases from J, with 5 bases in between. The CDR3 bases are TGTGCCAGCAGCCAAGATCCCGATCAGCCCCAGCATTTT. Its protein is CASSQDPDQPQHF.

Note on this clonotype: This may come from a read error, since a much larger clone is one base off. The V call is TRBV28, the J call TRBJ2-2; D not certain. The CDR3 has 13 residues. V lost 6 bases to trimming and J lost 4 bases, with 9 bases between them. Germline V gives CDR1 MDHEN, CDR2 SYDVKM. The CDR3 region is CASSPQSTGELFF. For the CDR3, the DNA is TGTGCCAGCAGCCCCCAGAGCACCGGGGAGCTGTTTTTT.

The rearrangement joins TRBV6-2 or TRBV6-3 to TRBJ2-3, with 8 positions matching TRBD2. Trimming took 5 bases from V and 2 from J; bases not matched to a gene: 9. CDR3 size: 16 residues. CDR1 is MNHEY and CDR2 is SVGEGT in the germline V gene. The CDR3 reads CASSKLSGLATDTQYF. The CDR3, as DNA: TGTGCCAGCAGTAAGTTATCCGGACTAGCCACAGATACGCAGTATTTT.

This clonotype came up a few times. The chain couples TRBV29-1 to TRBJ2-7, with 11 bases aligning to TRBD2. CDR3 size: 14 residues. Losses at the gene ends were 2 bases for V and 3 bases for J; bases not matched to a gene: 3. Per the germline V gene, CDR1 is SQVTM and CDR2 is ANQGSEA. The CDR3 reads CSVESTSGSYEQYF. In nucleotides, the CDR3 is TGCAGCGTTGAAAGTACTAGCGGGAGCTACGAGCAGTACTTC.

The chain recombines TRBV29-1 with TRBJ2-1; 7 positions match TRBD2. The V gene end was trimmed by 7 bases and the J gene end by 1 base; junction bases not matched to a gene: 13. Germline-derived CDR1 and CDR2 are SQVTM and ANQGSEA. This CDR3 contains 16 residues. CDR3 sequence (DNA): TGCAGCGCCCCCGGGCGGGGGTCGGAGTCCTACAATGAGCAGTTCTTC. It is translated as CSAPGRGSESYNEQFF.

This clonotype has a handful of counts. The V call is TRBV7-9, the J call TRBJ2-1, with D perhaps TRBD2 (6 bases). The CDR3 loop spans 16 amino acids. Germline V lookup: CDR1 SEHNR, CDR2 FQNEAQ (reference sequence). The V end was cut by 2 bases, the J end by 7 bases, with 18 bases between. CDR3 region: CASSLQFGTRKNEQFF. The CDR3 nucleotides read TGTGCCAGCAGCTTACAGTTTGGGACTCGGAAGAATGAGCAGTTCTTC. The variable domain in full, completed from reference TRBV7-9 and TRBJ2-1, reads DTGVSQNPRHKITKRGQNVTFRCDPISEHNRLYWYRQTLGQGPEFLTYFQNEAQLEKSRLLSDRFSAERPKGSFSTLEIQRTEQGDSAMYLCASSLQFGTRKNEQFFGPGTRLTVL.

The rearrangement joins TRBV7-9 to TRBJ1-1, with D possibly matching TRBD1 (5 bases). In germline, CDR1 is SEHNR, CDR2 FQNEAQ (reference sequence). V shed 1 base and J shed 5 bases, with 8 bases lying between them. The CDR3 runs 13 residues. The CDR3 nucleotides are TGTGCCAGCAGCTTAGTGGGGGAAACTGAAGCTTTCTTT. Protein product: CASSLVGETEAFF. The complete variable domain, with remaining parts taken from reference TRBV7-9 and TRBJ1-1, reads DTGVSQNPRHKITKRGQNVTFRCDPISEHNRLYWYRQTLGQGPEFLTYFQNEAQLEKSRLLSDRFSAERPKGSFSTLEIQRTEQGDSAMYLCASSLVGETEAFFGQGTRLTVV.

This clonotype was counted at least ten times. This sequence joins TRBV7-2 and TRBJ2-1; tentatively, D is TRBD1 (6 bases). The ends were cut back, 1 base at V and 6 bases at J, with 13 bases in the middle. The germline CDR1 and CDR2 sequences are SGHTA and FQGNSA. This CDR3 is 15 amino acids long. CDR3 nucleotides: TGTGCCAGCAGCTTAGGGGGGACATTCCTCAATGAGCAGTTCTTC. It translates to CASSLGGTFLNEQFF.

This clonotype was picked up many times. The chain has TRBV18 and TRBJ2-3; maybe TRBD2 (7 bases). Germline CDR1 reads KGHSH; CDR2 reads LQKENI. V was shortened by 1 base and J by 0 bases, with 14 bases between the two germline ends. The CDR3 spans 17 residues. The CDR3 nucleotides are TGTGCCAGCTCACCACTGGGCGGGGGCGCCAGCACAGATACGCAGTATTTT. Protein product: CASSPLGGGASTDTQYF.

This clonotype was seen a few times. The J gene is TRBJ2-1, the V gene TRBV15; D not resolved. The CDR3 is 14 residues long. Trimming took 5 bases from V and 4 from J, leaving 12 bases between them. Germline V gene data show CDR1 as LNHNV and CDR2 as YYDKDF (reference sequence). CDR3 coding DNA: TGTGCCACCAGCGCACGAAACACATACAATGAGCAGTTCTTC. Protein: CATSARNTYNEQFF.

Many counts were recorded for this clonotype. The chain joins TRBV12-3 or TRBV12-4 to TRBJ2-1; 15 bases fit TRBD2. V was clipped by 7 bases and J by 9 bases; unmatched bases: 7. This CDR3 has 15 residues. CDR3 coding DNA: TGTGCCAGCAAACGCGGGGGACTAGCGGGAGGTGAGCAGTTCTTC. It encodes CASKRGGLAGGEQFF.

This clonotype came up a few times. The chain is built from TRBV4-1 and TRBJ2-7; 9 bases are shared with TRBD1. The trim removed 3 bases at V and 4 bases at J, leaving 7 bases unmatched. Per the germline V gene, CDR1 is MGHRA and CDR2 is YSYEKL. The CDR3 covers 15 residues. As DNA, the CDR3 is TGCGCCAGCAGCCAGCAGACAGGGGGGATTTACGAGCAGTACTTC. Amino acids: CASSQQTGGIYEQYF.

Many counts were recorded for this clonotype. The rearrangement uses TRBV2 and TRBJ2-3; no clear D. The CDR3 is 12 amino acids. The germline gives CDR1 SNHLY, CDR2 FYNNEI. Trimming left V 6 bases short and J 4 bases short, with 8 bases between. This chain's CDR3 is CASSKVADTQYF. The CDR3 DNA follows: TGTGCCAGCAGCAAGGTTGCAGATACGCAGTATTTT.

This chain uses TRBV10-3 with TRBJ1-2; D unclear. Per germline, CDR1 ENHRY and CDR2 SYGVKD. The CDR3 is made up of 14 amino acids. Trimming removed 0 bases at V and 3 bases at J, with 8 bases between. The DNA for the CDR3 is TGTGCCATCAGTGAGTCGTTGGGTTACTATGGCTACACCTTC. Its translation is CAISESLGYYGYTF.

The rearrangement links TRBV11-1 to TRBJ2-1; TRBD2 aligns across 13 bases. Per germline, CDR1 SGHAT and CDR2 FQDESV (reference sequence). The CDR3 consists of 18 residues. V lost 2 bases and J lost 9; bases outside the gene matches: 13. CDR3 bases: TGTGCCAGCAGCTTACGGGGAAGGACTAGCGGGAGATGGACTGAGCAGTTCTTC. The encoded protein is CASSLRGRTSGRWTEQFF.

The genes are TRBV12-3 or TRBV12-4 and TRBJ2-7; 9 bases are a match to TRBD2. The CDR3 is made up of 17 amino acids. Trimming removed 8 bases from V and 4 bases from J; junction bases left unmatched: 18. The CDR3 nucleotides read TGTGCCAGCTCCGAGATGGGGCTTGGGACTAGCCTATACGAGCAGTACTTC. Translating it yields CASSEMGLGTSLYEQYF.

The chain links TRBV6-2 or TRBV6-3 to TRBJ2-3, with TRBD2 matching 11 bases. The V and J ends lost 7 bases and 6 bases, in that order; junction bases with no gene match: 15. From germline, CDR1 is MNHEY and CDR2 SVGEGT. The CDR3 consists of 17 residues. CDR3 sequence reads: CASNTGGLAASGDTQYF. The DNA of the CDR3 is TGTGCCAGCAATACAGGGGGACTAGCGGCATCAGGGGATACGCAGTATTTT.

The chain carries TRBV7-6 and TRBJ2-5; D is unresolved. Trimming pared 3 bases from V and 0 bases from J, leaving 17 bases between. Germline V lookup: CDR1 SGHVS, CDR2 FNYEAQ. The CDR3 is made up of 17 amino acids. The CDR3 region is CASSLLQVGQYQETQYF. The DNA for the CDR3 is TGTGCCAGCAGCTTGCTCCAGGTTGGCCAGTACCAAGAGACCCAGTACTTC.

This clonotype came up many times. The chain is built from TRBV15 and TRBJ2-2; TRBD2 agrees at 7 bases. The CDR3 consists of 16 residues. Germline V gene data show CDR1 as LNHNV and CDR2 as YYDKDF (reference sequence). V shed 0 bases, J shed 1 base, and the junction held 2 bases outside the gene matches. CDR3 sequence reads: CATSRDPSGNTGELFF. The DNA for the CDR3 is TGTGCCACCAGCAGAGATCCTAGCGGGAACACCGGGGAGCTGTTTTTT.

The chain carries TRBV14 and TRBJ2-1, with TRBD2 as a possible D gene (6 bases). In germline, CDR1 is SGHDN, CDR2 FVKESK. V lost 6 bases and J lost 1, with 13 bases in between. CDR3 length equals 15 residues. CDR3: CASRNGGSSYNEQFF. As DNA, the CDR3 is TGTGCCAGCAGAAACGGAGGGAGTTCCTACAATGAGCAGTTCTTC.

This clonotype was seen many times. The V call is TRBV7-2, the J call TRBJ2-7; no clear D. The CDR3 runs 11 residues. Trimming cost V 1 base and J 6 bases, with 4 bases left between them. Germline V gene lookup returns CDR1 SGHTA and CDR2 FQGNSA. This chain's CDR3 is CASSLGAEQYF. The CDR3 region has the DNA TGTGCCAGCAGCTTAGGCGCCGAGCAGTACTTC.

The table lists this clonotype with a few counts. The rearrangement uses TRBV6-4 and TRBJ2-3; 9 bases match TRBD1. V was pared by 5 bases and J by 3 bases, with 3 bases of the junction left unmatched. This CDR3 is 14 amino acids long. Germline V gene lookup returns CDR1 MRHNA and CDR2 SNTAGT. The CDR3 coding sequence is TGTGCCAGCAGTAAGACAGGGGGGACAGATACGCAGTATTTT. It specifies CASSKTGGTDTQYF.